This TCR beta chain was sequenced in a study of blood T cell repertoires in COVID-19. Study-wide background: The United States, Italy and Spain provided the acute and convalescent COVID-19 samples.

Data came from immunoSEQ multiplex PCR; TCRdb stores just in-frame clones and leaves some out. In the table there are about 200,000 clones, more than 75% of which are singletons. This clone has only a few counts. There are 15 residues in the CDR3. V lost 5 bases to trimming and J lost 2 bases, with 14 bases between them. Germline-derived CDR1 and CDR2 are SEHNR and FQNEAQ (reference sequence). The chain recombines TRBV7-9 with TRBJ2-3; tentatively, D is TRBD2 (5 bases). The sequence derives from an older man with acute or convalescent COVID-19. The sample taken for sequencing was peripheral blood. The CDR3: CASSERGGTTDTQYF. The CDR3 coding sequence is TGTGCCAGCAGCGAGAGAGGAGGAACCACAGATACGCAGTATTTT.